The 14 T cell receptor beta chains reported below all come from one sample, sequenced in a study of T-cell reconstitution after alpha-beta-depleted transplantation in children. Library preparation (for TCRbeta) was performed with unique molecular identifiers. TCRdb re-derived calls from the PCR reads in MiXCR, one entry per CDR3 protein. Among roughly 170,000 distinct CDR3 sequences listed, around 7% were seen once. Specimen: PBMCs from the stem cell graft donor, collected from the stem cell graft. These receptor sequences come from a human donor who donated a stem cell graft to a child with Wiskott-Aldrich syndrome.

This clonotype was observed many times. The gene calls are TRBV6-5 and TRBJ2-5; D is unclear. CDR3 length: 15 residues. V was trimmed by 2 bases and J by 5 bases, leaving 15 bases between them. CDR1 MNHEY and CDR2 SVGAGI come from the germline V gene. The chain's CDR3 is CASSYRVMAMETQYF. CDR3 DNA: TGTGCCAGCAGTTACAGGGTGATGGCGATGGAGACCCAGTACTTC.

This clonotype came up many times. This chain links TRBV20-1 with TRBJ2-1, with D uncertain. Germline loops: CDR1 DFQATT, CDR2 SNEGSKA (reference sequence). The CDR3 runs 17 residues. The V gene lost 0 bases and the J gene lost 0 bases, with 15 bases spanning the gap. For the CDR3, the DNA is TGCAGTGCTAGAGATCTCAGCAGCGAAAGCTCCTACAATGAGCAGTTCTTC. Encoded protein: CSARDLSSESSYNEQFF.

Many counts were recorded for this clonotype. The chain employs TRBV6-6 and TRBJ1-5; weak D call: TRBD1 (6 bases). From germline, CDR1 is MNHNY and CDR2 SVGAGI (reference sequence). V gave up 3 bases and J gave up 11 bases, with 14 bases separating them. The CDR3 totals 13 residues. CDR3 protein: CASSYGGGVAQHF. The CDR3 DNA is TGTGCCAGCAGTTATGGAGGGGGGGTGGCCCAGCATTTT.

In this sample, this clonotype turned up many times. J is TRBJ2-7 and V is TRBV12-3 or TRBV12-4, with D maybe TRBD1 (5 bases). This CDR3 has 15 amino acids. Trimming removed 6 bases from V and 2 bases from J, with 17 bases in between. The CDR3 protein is CASSPVGAQAYEQYF. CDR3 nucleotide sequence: TGTGCCAGCAGCCCGGTTGGGGCCCAAGCCTACGAGCAGTACTTC.

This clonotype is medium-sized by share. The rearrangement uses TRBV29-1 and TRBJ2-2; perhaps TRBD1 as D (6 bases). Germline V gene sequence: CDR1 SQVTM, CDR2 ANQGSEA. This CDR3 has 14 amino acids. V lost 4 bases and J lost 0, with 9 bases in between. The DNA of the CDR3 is TGCAGCGTTGGACAGGCTACGAACACCGGGGAGCTGTTTTTT. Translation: CSVGQATNTGELFF.

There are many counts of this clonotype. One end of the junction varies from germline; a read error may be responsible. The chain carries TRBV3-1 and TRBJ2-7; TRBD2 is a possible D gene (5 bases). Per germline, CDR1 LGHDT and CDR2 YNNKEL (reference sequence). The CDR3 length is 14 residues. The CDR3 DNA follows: TGTGCCAGCAGTCAAGGGAGACCCGTGGCCGAGCAGTACTTC. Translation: CASSQGRPVAEQYF.

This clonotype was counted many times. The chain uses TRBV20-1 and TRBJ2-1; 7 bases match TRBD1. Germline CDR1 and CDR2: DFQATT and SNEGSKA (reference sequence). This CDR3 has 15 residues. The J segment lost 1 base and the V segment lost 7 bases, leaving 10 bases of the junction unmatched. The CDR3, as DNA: TGCAGTGGCAATACAGGGGATATTTCCTACAATGAGCAGTTCTTC. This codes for CSGNTGDISYNEQFF.

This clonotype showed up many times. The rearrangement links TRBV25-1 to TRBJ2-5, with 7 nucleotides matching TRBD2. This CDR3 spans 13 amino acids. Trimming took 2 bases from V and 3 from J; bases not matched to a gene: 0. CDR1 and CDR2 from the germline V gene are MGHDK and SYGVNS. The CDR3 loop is CASSEGGEETQYF. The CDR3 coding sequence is TGTGCCAGCAGTGAAGGGGGGGAAGAGACCCAGTACTTC.

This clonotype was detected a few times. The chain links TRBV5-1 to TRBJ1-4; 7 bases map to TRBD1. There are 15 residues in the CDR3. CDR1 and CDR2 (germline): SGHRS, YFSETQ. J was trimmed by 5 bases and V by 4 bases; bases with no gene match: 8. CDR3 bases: TGCGCCAGCAGCCTACAGGGGCCGCCAAATGAAAAACTGTTTTTT. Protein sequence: CASSLQGPPNEKLFF.

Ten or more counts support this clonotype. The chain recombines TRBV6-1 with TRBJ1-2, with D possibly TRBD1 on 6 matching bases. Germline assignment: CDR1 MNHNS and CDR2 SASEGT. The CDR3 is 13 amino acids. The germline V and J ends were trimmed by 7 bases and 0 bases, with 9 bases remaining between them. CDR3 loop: CASTDSPNYGYTF. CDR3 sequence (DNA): TGTGCCAGCACGGACAGCCCTAACTATGGCTACACCTTC.

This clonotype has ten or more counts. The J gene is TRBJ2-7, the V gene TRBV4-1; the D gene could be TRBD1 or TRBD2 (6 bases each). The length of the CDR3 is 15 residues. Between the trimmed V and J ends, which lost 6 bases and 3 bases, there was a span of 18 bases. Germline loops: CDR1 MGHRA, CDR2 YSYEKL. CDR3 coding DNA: TGCGCCAGCAGTTTCAGTGGGGGGCCCATCTACGAGCAGTACTTC. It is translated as CASSFSGGPIYEQYF.

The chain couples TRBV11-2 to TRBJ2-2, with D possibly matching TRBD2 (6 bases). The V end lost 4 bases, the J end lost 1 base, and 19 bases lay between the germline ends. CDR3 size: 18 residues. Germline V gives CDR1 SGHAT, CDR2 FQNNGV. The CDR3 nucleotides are TGTGCCAGCAGCTCTCCTATCTGGCGGGGATTGAACACCGGGGAGCTGTTTTTT. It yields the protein CASSSPIWRGLNTGELFF.

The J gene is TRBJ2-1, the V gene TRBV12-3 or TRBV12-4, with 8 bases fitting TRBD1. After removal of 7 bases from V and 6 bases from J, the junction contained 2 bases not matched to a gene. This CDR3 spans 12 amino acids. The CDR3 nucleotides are TGTGCCAGCACCGGACAGGGCAATGAGCAGTTCTTC. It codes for CASTGQGNEQFF.

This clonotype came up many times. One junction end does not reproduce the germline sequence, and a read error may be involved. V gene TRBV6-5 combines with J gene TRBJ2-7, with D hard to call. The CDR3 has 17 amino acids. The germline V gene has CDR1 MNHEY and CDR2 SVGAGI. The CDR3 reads CASSYRGPLPSPTEWRF. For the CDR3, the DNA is TGTGCCAGCAGTTACAGAGGCCCTTTGCCCTCCCCTACGGAGTGGAGATTC.